The clone carrying this T cell receptor (beta chain) was counted a single time. Its antigen remains unidentified. The sample belongs to a study of cytomegalovirus exposure and HLA in healthy donors. For the study at large: Drawn from HLA-typed donors, approximately 85 million unique TCRs were held in an early data release.

Study observations and caveats: In a later analysis, TCR beta V- and J-gene trimming was associated with a missense DCLRE1C variant. A later analysis, which compared TCR beta chains of equal frequency, found the HLA-associated ones more clonally expanded. According to reports, the classifier identified cytomegalovirus status with high specificity and sensitivity.

The CDR3 sequence is 14 residues long. V was shortened by 6 bases and J by 1 base, with 10 bases between the two germline ends. Germline V gene lookup returns CDR1 WNHNN and CDR2 SYGVQD (reference sequence). Primers for the PCR totalled 60 Vbeta and 13 Jbeta. This table comes from immunoSEQ multiplex PCR, and its TCRdb copy is limited to in-frame clones, with some not included. The table records some 160,000 clones, approximately 88% of them present only once. The specimen sequenced was PBMCs. The sequence derives from a woman aged 18-30 years in good health and CMV-seronegative. The chain links TRBV10-1 to TRBJ1-5, with D tentatively TRBD1 (5 bases). The CDR3 DNA is TGCGCCAGCAGCCCGGGGGGGAGCAATCAGCCCCAGCATTTT. It yields the protein CASSPGGSNQPQHF.